The next 20 T cell receptor beta chains were all read from a single sample in a study of blood T cell repertoires in COVID-19. Measured with immunoSEQ multiplex PCR; TCRdb has only the in-frame clones, and not every one. The repertoire consists of around 240,000 clones, with 86% occurring once and the leading ten covering around 2%. Sequenced: PBMCs or T cells enriched from blood (not recorded which). The receptors here all came from a woman between 50 and 59 years old who had recovered from COVID-19.

The chain joins TRBV2 to TRBJ2-7; D perhaps matches TRBD2 (7 bases). Germline CDR1 reads SNHLY; CDR2 reads FYNNEI. Trimming left V 8 bases short and J 3 bases short, with 11 bases between. This CDR3 has 12 amino acids. Here the CDR3 reads CASGGGGYEQYF. The CDR3 nucleotides are TGTGCCAGCGGGGGAGGGGGCTACGAGCAGTACTTC.

The chain has TRBV30 and TRBJ1-6; 8 bases align to TRBD1. The CDR3 contains 15 residues. The germline CDR1 and CDR2 sequences are GTSNPN and SVGIG (reference sequence). V lost 4 bases and J lost 8; bases outside the gene matches: 10. This CDR3 is CAWNTGGWSDSPLHF. CDR3 nucleotide sequence: TGTGCCTGGAACACAGGGGGATGGAGTGATTCACCCCTCCACTTT.

The chain joins TRBV7-2 to TRBJ2-3; 9 bases line up with TRBD2. J was trimmed by 4 bases and V by 1 base; bases with no gene match: 6. CDR3 size: 16 residues. CDR1 is SGHTA and CDR2 is FQGNSA in the germline V gene. In DNA, the CDR3 is TGTGCCAGCAGCTTAGGCGGGGGGGCCGGGGCAGATACGCAGTATTTT. As protein: CASSLGGGAGADTQYF.

The chain joins TRBV9 to TRBJ2-5; 9 positions agree with TRBD2. V lost 2 bases and J lost 4; bases outside the gene matches: 9. This CDR3 is built from 16 residues. Germline CDR1 is SGDLS and CDR2 is YYNGEE. CDR3 residues: CASSVGFGTSIETQYF. The CDR3 bases are TGTGCCAGCAGCGTTGGGTTCGGGACTAGCATAGAGACCCAGTACTTC.

V and J are TRBV6-5 and TRBJ2-7; D is unresolved. V lost 6 bases and J lost 7, with 19 bases in between. CDR3 length: 14 amino acids. Germline V lookup: CDR1 MNHEY, CDR2 SVGAGI. The CDR3 is CASSVTTEKREQYF. DNA for the CDR3: TGTGCCAGCAGCGTTACTACGGAGAAGCGAGAGCAGTACTTC.

In DNA, the CDR3 is TGTGCCAGCAGTTATTCGGCTAGCGGGGGGATCGAGCAGTACTTC. Its translation: CASSYSASGGIEQYF. The rearrangement links TRBV6-2 or TRBV6-3 to TRBJ2-7; the match to TRBD2 covers 11 bases. V dropped 3 bases and J dropped 6; count of bases not matched to a gene: 7. This CDR3 is 15 amino acids long. CDR1 is MNHEY and CDR2 is SVGEGT in the germline V gene.

This clone was seen a few times. The chain carries TRBV27 and TRBJ1-2; D gene uncertain. Germline CDR1 MNHEY, CDR2 SMNVEV (reference sequence). This CDR3 is 16 amino acids long. The germline V and J ends were trimmed by 5 bases and 5 bases, with 21 bases remaining between them. The CDR3 reads CASSDLISGAMYGYTF. DNA of the CDR3: TGTGCCAGCAGTGATCTTATTTCGGGAGCTATGTATGGCTACACCTTC.

The chain combines TRBV7-9 with TRBJ2-1, with 10 bases aligning to TRBD2. V was pared by 5 bases and J by 7 bases, with 8 bases of the junction left unmatched. This CDR3 contains 15 residues. Per the germline V gene, CDR1 is SEHNR and CDR2 is FQNEAQ (reference sequence). The CDR3 nucleotides are TGTGCCAGCAGCCAGGCAAGCGGGAGGGCTAATGAGCAGTTCTTC. The encoded protein is CASSQASGRANEQFF.

The rearrangement links TRBV19 to TRBJ2-1; 9 bases match TRBD2. The germline V gene has CDR1 LNHDA and CDR2 SQIVND (reference sequence). This CDR3 spans 11 amino acids. The V gene end was trimmed by 7 bases and the J gene end by 15 bases; junction bases not matched to a gene: 7. CDR3 protein: CASTSGVYSFF. The DNA for the CDR3 is TGTGCCAGTACTAGCGGGGTCTACTCGTTCTTC.

The genes are TRBV4-1 and TRBJ1-4; D unresolved. V was pared by 1 base and J by 8 bases, with 8 bases between. The germline V gene encodes CDR1 MGHRA and CDR2 YSYEKL. The CDR3 sequence is 13 residues long. This CDR3 reads CASSQVRVEKLFF. CDR3 sequence (DNA): TGCGCCAGCAGCCAAGTGAGGGTAGAAAAACTGTTTTTT.

The chain couples TRBV5-4 to TRBJ1-3; D is perhaps TRBD1 (6 bases). V was clipped by 0 bases and J by 0 bases, with 10 bases between them. From germline, CDR1 is SGHNT and CDR2 YYREEE (reference sequence). CDR3 length equals 16 residues. The CDR3 sequence: CASSLETGSSGNTIYF. The CDR3 coding sequence is TGTGCCAGCAGCTTGGAAACAGGGTCCTCTGGAAACACCATATATTTT.

The V call is TRBV5-1, the J call TRBJ2-1, with D possibly TRBD2 on 6 matching bases. The CDR3 sequence is 13 residues long. Trimming left V 1 base short and J 10 bases short, with 12 bases between. The V gene's germline CDR1 is SGHRS and CDR2 YFSETQ. For the CDR3, the DNA is TGCGCCAGCAGCTTGTGGGCGGGAAGGGAGCAGTTCTTC. Its protein product is CASSLWAGREQFF.

The chain links TRBV25-1 to TRBJ2-3; tentatively, D is TRBD2 (6 bases). The CDR3 covers 16 residues. Trimming took off 3 bases at V and 2 bases at J, with 15 bases between the two ends. Germline-derived CDR1 and CDR2 are MGHDK and SYGVNS. As DNA, the CDR3 is TGTGCCAGCAGTGATCACAGCGGGCTTAACACAGATACGCAGTATTTT. Translating gives CASSDHSGLNTDTQYF.

This clone was observed a handful of times. This sequence joins TRBV5-1 and TRBJ2-7; weak D call: TRBD2 (6 bases). From germline, CDR1 is SGHRS and CDR2 YFSETQ. Trimming left V 5 bases short and J 4 bases short, with 19 bases between. The length of the CDR3 is 15 residues. CDR3 in DNA: TGCGCCAGCAGACCCAACGTGGGAGGTATTTACGAGCAGTACTTC. This gives the protein CASRPNVGGIYEQYF.

The chain carries TRBV7-9 and TRBJ1-3; weak D call: TRBD1 (6 bases). The CDR3 is 13 residues long. Germline V gene lookup returns CDR1 SEHNR and CDR2 FQNEAQ (reference sequence). V gave up 5 bases and J gave up 4 bases, with 9 bases separating them. The CDR3 bases are TGTGCCAGCAGCCGTGGACAGGGAAACACCATATATTTT. Translation: CASSRGQGNTIYF.

V and J are TRBV4-2 and TRBJ2-7, with D possibly matching TRBD1 (6 bases). Germline CDR1 and CDR2: LGHNA and YNFKEQ. The CDR3 has 14 residues. Trimming removed 6 bases from V and 2 bases from J, with 14 bases in between. CDR3 loop: CASSSQGRPYEQYF. The CDR3 DNA reads TGTGCCAGCAGTAGCCAGGGGCGTCCCTACGAGCAGTACTTC.

This rearrangement joins TRBV7-8 to TRBJ2-5; 7 positions agree with TRBD1. Losses at the gene ends were 1 base for V and 4 bases for J; bases not matched to a gene: 6. This CDR3 is built from 15 residues. Germline V CDR1 and CDR2: SGHVS, FQNEAQ. DNA for the CDR3: TGTGCCAGCAGCTTAGAGTTTAAGGGGGCAGAGACCCAGTACTTC. Protein product: CASSLEFKGAETQYF.

The J gene is TRBJ1-1, the V gene TRBV7-2, with D hard to call. V lost 1 base, J lost 0 bases, and 9 bases lay in between. This CDR3 region has 15 residues. Germline values: CDR1 SGHTA, CDR2 FQGNSA. In nucleotides, the CDR3 is TGTGCCAGCAGCTTAGAACGGAGAATGAACACTGAAGCTTTCTTT. Translated: CASSLERRMNTEAFF.

V and J are TRBV7-9 and TRBJ2-5; no clear D. The CDR3 extends over 12 amino acids. Germline V CDR1 and CDR2: SEHNR, FQNEAQ (reference sequence). V lost 7 bases, J lost 4 bases, and 10 bases lay in between. CDR3 coding DNA: TGTGCCAGCACCTGGGCCACAGAGACCCAGTACTTC. Its protein product is CASTWATETQYF.

The chain couples TRBV18 to TRBJ1-1; 8 nucleotides agree with TRBD1. Losses at the gene ends were 6 bases for V and 3 bases for J; bases not matched to a gene: 9. CDR3 length: 15 amino acids. Germline V lookup: CDR1 KGHSH, CDR2 LQKENI. CDR3 coding DNA: TGTGCCAGCTCCCCTCTAGGGACAGGAGACACTGAAGCTTTCTTT. Translation: CASSPLGTGDTEAFF.